Below, 23 T cell receptor beta chains from the same sample are listed, as sequenced in a study of T cell repertoires and HLA-DP antigens. These receptors lack a known antigen. Using immunoSEQ multiplex PCR, the repertoire was profiled, and TCRdb retains in-frame clones only, with some absent. Seen here are roughly 73,000 clones, roughly 78% observed once, and the top ten hold around 1.4%. Material: CD4+ T cells from PBMCs. These receptors all come from a man in his 60s in good health and CMV-seronegative.

V and J are TRBV19 and TRBJ1-6; tentative D call: TRBD1 (5 bases). The V gene's germline CDR1 is LNHDA and CDR2 SQIVND (reference sequence). This CDR3 is 14 amino acids long. V was clipped by 8 bases and J by 5 bases, with 13 bases between them. As DNA, the CDR3 is TGTGCCAGTTCTACCGGGACCAATAATTCACCCCTCCACTTT. Translating it yields CASSTGTNNSPLHF.

This clone was found a few times. V usage is TRBV9 and J usage is TRBJ1-1; TRBD1 agrees at 8 bases. This CDR3 region has 14 residues. The germline CDR1 and CDR2 sequences are SGDLS and YYNGEE. J was trimmed by 3 bases and V by 3 bases; bases with no gene match: 4. For the CDR3, the DNA is TGTGCCAGCAGCGCCCAGGGGGCTGACACTGAAGCTTTCTTT. Protein: CASSAQGADTEAFF.

The J gene is TRBJ2-5, the V gene TRBV11-2; D unclear. The CDR3 totals 15 residues. Per germline, CDR1 SGHAT and CDR2 FQNNGV. V was cut by 2 bases and J by 5 bases, with 15 bases left in between. DNA of the CDR3: TGTGCCAGCAGCTTAATGGGTCGCCTCTGGGAGACCCAGTACTTC. It encodes CASSLMGRLWETQYF.

V and J are TRBV7-9 and TRBJ2-1; TRBD2 agrees at 7 bases. The J segment lost 4 bases and the V segment lost 10 bases, leaving 7 bases of the junction unmatched. This CDR3 has 13 amino acids. Germline V gene data show CDR1 as SEHNR and CDR2 as FQNEAQ (reference sequence). The CDR3 protein is CAIERGGYNEQFF. Here the CDR3 DNA reads TGTGCCATCGAGCGGGGCGGGTACAATGAGCAGTTCTTC.

The chain recombines TRBV4-1 with TRBJ2-3, with 9 bases aligning to TRBD2. The CDR3 loop spans 16 amino acids. The germline V gene encodes CDR1 MGHRA and CDR2 YSYEKL. V lost 1 base to trimming and J lost 5 bases; unmatched junction nucleotides: 7. CDR3 protein: CASSQVPAGGGDTQYF. CDR3 in DNA: TGCGCCAGCAGCCAAGTTCCAGCGGGGGGTGGAGATACGCAGTATTTT.

The chain uses TRBV19 and TRBJ1-5, with TRBD1 as a possible D gene (5 bases). V lost 3 bases and J 0 bases, leaving 6 bases between the germline ends. CDR3 length: 14 amino acids. From germline, CDR1 is LNHDA and CDR2 SQIVND (reference sequence). The CDR3 DNA sequence: TGTGCCAGTAGTATTGGGACTAGCAATCAGCCCCAGCATTTT. Protein: CASSIGTSNQPQHF.

This clone appeared once. The rearrangement links TRBV9 to TRBJ2-3, with TRBD2 as a possible D gene (6 bases). The germline V gene has CDR1 SGDLS and CDR2 YYNGEE. V was cut by 0 bases and J by 8 bases, with 19 bases left in between. This CDR3 comprises 16 residues. The CDR3 nucleotides read TGTGCCAGCAGCGTAGCAATGATGGGGGGTGGTGGTACGCAGTATTTT. This gives the protein CASSVAMMGGGGTQYF.

CDR3 amino acids: CASSYSRELGTEAFF. The CDR3 nucleotides read TGTGCCAGCAGTTACTCGCGGGAATTGGGGACTGAAGCTTTCTTT. The gene calls are TRBV6-6 and TRBJ1-1; D unresolved. The CDR3 is 15 residues long. Trimming stripped 0 bases from V and 5 bases from J, with 13 bases between. The V gene's germline CDR1 is MNHNY and CDR2 SVGAGI (reference sequence).

The genes are TRBV7-8 and TRBJ2-1; D is possibly TRBD1 (5 bases). The CDR3 runs 13 residues. Germline V gives CDR1 SGHVS, CDR2 FQNEAQ. Trimming pared 3 bases from V and 9 bases from J, leaving 12 bases between. The CDR3 nucleotides read TGTGCCAGCAGCTTGGGAAGGGGCGGTGAGCAGTTCTTC. As protein: CASSLGRGGEQFF.

The chain employs TRBV15 and TRBJ1-5, with a weak D call TRBD1 (5 bases). Looked up from germline, CDR1 is LNHNV and CDR2 is YYDKDF (reference sequence). The CDR3 is 16 residues long. V was clipped by 3 bases and J by 2 bases, with 14 bases between them. The CDR3 sequence is CATSSAWGNGNQPQHF. The CDR3 nucleotides are TGTGCCACCAGCAGCGCATGGGGGAATGGCAATCAGCCCCAGCATTTT.

This chain uses TRBV19 with TRBJ2-1, with 13 bases that match TRBD2. CDR3 length: 16 residues. J lost 9 bases, V lost 5 bases, and 10 bases had no gene match. CDR1 and CDR2 from the germline V gene are LNHDA and SQIVND (reference sequence). CDR3 loop: CASSFRLAGGRGEQFF. In DNA, the CDR3 is TGTGCCAGTAGTTTCAGACTAGCGGGAGGCCGTGGTGAGCAGTTCTTC.

The chain is built from TRBV5-1 and TRBJ2-5, with TRBD2 identical over 9 bases. The CDR3 contains 14 residues. J gave up 3 bases and V 3 bases, and 3 bases lay outside the gene matches. Germline assignment: CDR1 SGHRS and CDR2 YFSETQ. DNA for the CDR3: TGCGCCAGCAGCTCGGGACTAGCTGAAGAGACCCAGTACTTC. It is translated as CASSSGLAEETQYF. The variable domain in full, with the rest retrieved from reference TRBV5-1 and TRBJ2-5, is KAGVTQTPRYLIKTRGQQVTLSCSPISGHRSVSWYQQTPGQGLQFLFEYFSETQRNKGNFPGRFSGRQFSNSRSEMNVSTLELGDSALYLCASSSGLAEETQYFGPGTRLLVL.

This clone was counted a single time. V usage is TRBV5-4 and J usage is TRBJ1-1; D uncertain. Germline CDR1 SGHNT, CDR2 YYREEE (reference sequence). This CDR3 has 12 amino acids. The V end was cut by 3 bases, the J end by 0 bases, with 3 bases between. CDR3 nucleotide sequence: TGTGCCAGCAGCTCCATGAACACTGAAGCTTTCTTT. Its translation is CASSSMNTEAFF.

This chain connects TRBV30 to TRBJ1-2; D is unclear. In germline, CDR1 is GTSNPN, CDR2 SVGIG (reference sequence). The CDR3 consists of 14 residues. V dropped 0 bases and J dropped 2 bases, with 10 bases sitting between them. Here the CDR3 reads CAWSVLRTNYGYTF. The CDR3 DNA reads TGTGCCTGGAGTGTACTCCGAACCAACTATGGCTACACCTTC.

V usage is TRBV9 and J usage is TRBJ2-5, with D possibly TRBD1 on 5 matching bases. Matching the DNA end better, TRBJ2-7 makes the J call doubtful. The germline V gene encodes CDR1 SGDLS and CDR2 YYNGEE. This CDR3 has 16 amino acids. Written as DNA, the CDR3 is TGTGCCAGCAGCGTAGCTGGAAGGGGCAACACCTACGAGCAGTACTTC. Encoded protein: CASSVAGRGNTYEQYF.

The V and J genes are TRBV5-8 and TRBJ1-2; D remains ambiguous. CDR3 length equals 15 residues. Germline V gives CDR1 SGHTS, CDR2 YDEGEE. V was shortened by 5 bases and J by 3 bases, with 17 bases between the two germline ends. CDR3: CASSSLPRSDYGYTF. Written as DNA, the CDR3 is TGTGCCAGCAGTTCTCTCCCGCGGTCGGACTATGGCTACACCTTC.

Regarding this clone: This CDR3 is also generated by other DNA sequences in the sample. The chain couples TRBV19 to TRBJ2-2, with D hard to call. The CDR3 runs 13 residues. The V gene lost 3 bases and the J gene lost 2 bases, with 4 bases spanning the gap. CDR1 LNHDA and CDR2 SQIVND come from the germline V gene (reference sequence). CDR3 DNA sequence: TGTGCCAGTAGTATCGGTAACACCGGGGAGCTGTTTTTT. Amino acid sequence: CASSIGNTGELFF.

The rearrangement links TRBV10-1 to TRBJ2-1; D unresolved. Per the germline V gene, CDR1 is WNHNN and CDR2 is SYGVQD (reference sequence). Trimming left V 1 base short and J 5 bases short, with 3 bases between. This CDR3 contains 12 residues. The CDR3: CASSEFNNEQFF. CDR3 DNA sequence: TGCGCCAGCAGTGAGTTTAACAATGAGCAGTTCTTC.

This clone has a single count. The chain couples TRBV6-5 to TRBJ1-6; 9 bases map to TRBD1. V lost 6 bases to trimming and J lost 10 bases; unmatched junction nucleotides: 7. CDR1 and CDR2 from the germline V gene are MNHEY and SVGAGI. CDR3 size: 14 residues. CDR3: CASSKDRGVSPLHF. As DNA, the CDR3 is TGTGCCAGCAGCAAGGACAGGGGAGTATCACCCCTCCACTTT.

The chain recombines TRBV7-6 with TRBJ1-2; D may be TRBD1 (5 bases). Germline V gene lookup returns CDR1 SGHVS and CDR2 FNYEAQ. V was pared by 5 bases and J by 2 bases, with 9 bases between. This CDR3 is 13 amino acids long. The CDR3: CASSQGRNYGYTF. The CDR3 bases are TGTGCCAGCAGCCAGGGACGGAACTATGGCTACACCTTC.

The genes are TRBV18 and TRBJ2-3; D unresolved. Trimming shortened V by 0 bases and J by 1 base, and 8 bases separated the two germline ends. Germline CDR1 KGHSH, CDR2 LQKENI. There are 15 residues in the CDR3. CDR3 DNA sequence: TGTGCCAGCTCACCACCGGTTGGGGGCACAGATACGCAGTATTTT. This sequence encodes CASSPPVGGTDTQYF.

V usage is TRBV7-2 and J usage is TRBJ1-2; D call uncertain. V lost 1 base to trimming and J lost 1 base, with 13 bases between them. Germline assignment: CDR1 SGHTA and CDR2 FQGNSA. The CDR3 is made up of 16 amino acids. In DNA, the CDR3 is TGTGCCAGCAGCTTAGAGACCCTGGGCCTTAACTATGGCTACACCTTC. Translating it yields CASSLETLGLNYGYTF.

The chain links TRBV27 to TRBJ1-1, with a possible D match to TRBD1 (6 bases). This CDR3 region has 15 residues. CDR1 MNHEY and CDR2 SMNVEV come from the germline V gene (reference sequence). V lost 5 bases and J lost 0, with 13 bases in between. The CDR3 DNA is TGTGCCAGCAGTCCTCACAGGGATTTGAACACTGAAGCTTTCTTT. This encodes CASSPHRDLNTEAFF.